One and the same sample provided the 28 T cell receptor beta chains below, sequenced in a study of shared clonotypes between healthy human individuals. Naive CD8 cells lacked CD45RO, underwent positive selection for CCR7 and left out terminally differentiated effector memory CD45RA+ cells. Libraries were prepared by immunoSEQ multiplex PCR; TCRdb keeps only in-frame clonotypes and omits some of them. The top ten hold 1% to 1.5% of the sample, which has about 1,900,000 clones, roughly 94% seen once. Sequenced: naive CD8+ T cells sorted from blood. These receptor sequences come from a man aged 18 to 30 in good health.

The chain is built from TRBV5-1 and TRBJ2-3; possible D gene TRBD2, 6 bases. V lost 4 bases to trimming and J lost 0 bases, with 12 bases between them. Germline values: CDR1 SGHRS, CDR2 YFSETQ. CDR3 length: 15 residues. This chain's CDR3 is CASSLTGTSTDTQYF. The CDR3 region has the DNA TGCGCCAGCAGCCTTACCGGGACTAGCACAGATACGCAGTATTTT.

This clone turned up a few times. The V call is TRBV2, the J call TRBJ2-1; D unresolved. V was trimmed by 6 bases and J by 7 bases, leaving 19 bases between them. The CDR3 length is 15 residues. The germline V gene encodes CDR1 SNHLY and CDR2 FYNNEI. The CDR3 DNA follows: TGTGCCAGCAGCCCCCTTGATTGGCGACTGAATGAGCAGTTCTTC. Translation gives CASSPLDWRLNEQFF.

This chain uses TRBV7-9 with TRBJ2-3; TRBD1 aligns across 8 bases. CDR3 length: 15 amino acids. The V segment lost 4 bases and the J segment 3 bases; nucleotides outside the gene matches: 6. The V gene's germline CDR1 is SEHNR and CDR2 FQNEAQ (reference sequence). As DNA, the CDR3 is TGTGCCAGCAGCTCCTCGACAGGGGAAACAGATACGCAGTATTTT. Protein product: CASSSSTGETDTQYF.

This chain uses TRBV6-6 with TRBJ1-2; D not certain. Per the germline V gene, CDR1 is MNHNY and CDR2 is SVGAGI (reference sequence). V lost 5 bases, J lost 0 bases, and 13 bases lay in between. The CDR3 sequence is 15 residues long. CDR3 residues: CASSPYTEANYGYTF. In DNA, the CDR3 is TGTGCCAGCAGTCCGTATACAGAAGCTAACTATGGCTACACCTTC.

This sequence joins TRBV4-3 and TRBJ2-3; 8 bases agree with TRBD2. The CDR3 loop spans 17 amino acids. With 0 bases clipped from V and 1 base from J, the junction kept 6 bases outside the gene matches. Germline loops: CDR1 LGHNA, CDR2 YSLEER. The CDR3 DNA is TGCGCCAGCAGCCAAGACGGGGCGGGAGGAGGCACAGATACGCAGTATTTT. As protein: CASSQDGAGGGTDTQYF.

In regard to this clone: A much larger clone differs from this one at a single base, so this may be a read error. The chain couples TRBV28 to TRBJ1-1, with 7 positions matching TRBD1. Trimming at V came to 5 bases and at J to 0 bases, leaving 6 bases not matched to a gene. This CDR3 is 15 amino acids long. CDR1 is MDHEN and CDR2 is SYDVKM in the germline V gene. The CDR3 DNA reads as TGTGCCAGCAGTCCCTCGACAGGGCTGAACACTGAAGCTTTCTTT. It translates to CASSPSTGLNTEAFF.

With respect to this clone: Other DNA variants within this sample encode the same CDR3. The CDR3 DNA reads TGCGCCAGCAGCTTGGGCCTGGTTAATGAGCAGTTCTTC. Its translation is CASSLGLVNEQFF. The chain joins TRBV5-1 to TRBJ2-1; D is unresolved. Germline V gives CDR1 SGHRS, CDR2 YFSETQ. There are 13 residues in the CDR3. Trimming took 0 bases from V and 7 from J, leaving 8 bases between them. Full variable domain (missing parts from reference TRBV5-1 and TRBJ2-1): KAGVTQTPRYLIKTRGQQVTLSCSPISGHRSVSWYQQTPGQGLQFLFEYFSETQRNKGNFPGRFSGRQFSNSRSEMNVSTLELGDSALYLCASSLGLVNEQFFGPGTRLTVL.

The chain uses TRBV27 and TRBJ2-7; D remains unclear. The length of the CDR3 is 15 residues. CDR1 MNHEY and CDR2 SMNVEV come from the germline V gene (reference sequence). V was shortened by 4 bases and J by 2 bases, with 15 bases between the two germline ends. The CDR3 spells CASSSSPGSTYEQYF. The CDR3 bases are TGTGCCAGCAGTTCCTCCCCGGGTTCTACCTACGAGCAGTACTTC.

The chain recombines TRBV14 with TRBJ2-7, with D perhaps being TRBD1 or TRBD2 (5 bases each). V shed 0 bases and J shed 5 bases, with 14 bases lying between them. The CDR3 covers 15 residues. From germline, CDR1 is SGHDN and CDR2 FVKESK. CDR3 residues: CASSQDIGTPDEQYF. In DNA form, the CDR3 reads TGTGCCAGCAGCCAAGATATTGGGACGCCGGACGAGCAGTACTTC.

A remark on this clone: Other DNA sequences in the same sample also yield this CDR3. This chain uses TRBV27 with TRBJ2-3; TRBD1 is a possible D gene (5 bases). CDR3 size: 15 residues. Germline V gene sequence: CDR1 MNHEY, CDR2 SMNVEV (reference sequence). The V end was cut by 2 bases, the J end by 3 bases, with 12 bases between. DNA for the CDR3: TGTGCCAGCAGTTTACTGGCAGGGATTACAGATACGCAGTATTTT. This encodes CASSLLAGITDTQYF.

In its sample, this clone was seen a few times. The V and J genes are TRBV11-2 and TRBJ1-6; D unresolved. Germline V gene sequence: CDR1 SGHAT, CDR2 FQNNGV. Trimming shortened V by 5 bases and J by 9 bases, and 5 bases separated the two germline ends. This CDR3 comprises 11 residues. CDR3 DNA sequence: TGTGCCAGCAGCCATGGTTCACCCCTCCACTTT. It yields the protein CASSHGSPLHF.

V is TRBV11-2 and J is TRBJ2-1, with TRBD1 identical over 7 bases. The germline V gene has CDR1 SGHAT and CDR2 FQNNGV. The CDR3 consists of 14 residues. J gave up 5 bases and V 3 bases, and 4 bases lay outside the gene matches. This CDR3 reads CASSLTGFNNEQFF. The CDR3 nucleotides read TGTGCCAGCAGCTTGACAGGGTTTAACAATGAGCAGTTCTTC.

This sequence joins TRBV5-5 and TRBJ2-5; D remains unclear. CDR3 length: 13 residues. Trimming removed 4 bases from V and 2 bases from J, with 9 bases in between. Germline values: CDR1 SGHKS, CDR2 YYEKEE (reference sequence). The CDR3 DNA follows: TGTGCCAGCAGCCTCATTTTTCAAGAGACCCAGTACTTC. It is translated as CASSLIFQETQYF. The entire variable domain, with the rest obtained from reference TRBV5-5 and TRBJ2-5, is as follows: DAGVTQSPTHLIKTRGQQVTLRCSPISGHKSVSWYQQVLGQGPQFIFQYYEKEERGRGNFPDRFSARQFPNYSSELNVNALLLGDSALYLCASSLIFQETQYFGPGTRLLVL.

The V gene is TRBV6-1, the J gene TRBJ1-1, with D hard to call. CDR1 and CDR2 from the germline V gene are MNHNS and SASEGT. This CDR3 has 14 residues. Trimming took off 7 bases at V and 1 base at J, with 13 bases between the two ends. The chain's CDR3 is CASIKSWGNTEAFF. The DNA of the CDR3 is TGTGCCAGCATTAAAAGCTGGGGGAACACTGAAGCTTTCTTT.

With regard to this clone: This sample includes further DNA sequences coding for the same CDR3. This rearrangement joins TRBV5-1 to TRBJ2-7, with D possibly TRBD1 on 5 matching bases. The V gene's germline CDR1 is SGHRS and CDR2 YFSETQ. CDR3 size: 15 residues. Trimming stripped 0 bases from V and 2 bases from J, with 12 bases between. The CDR3 protein is CASSLGQGLAYEQYF. The CDR3 DNA is TGCGCCAGCAGCTTGGGGCAGGGATTGGCCTACGAGCAGTACTTC.

The chain combines TRBV7-6 with TRBJ2-7, with D unresolved. The CDR3 totals 13 residues. V was trimmed by 2 bases and J by 3 bases, leaving 8 bases between them. CDR1 SGHVS and CDR2 FNYEAQ come from the germline V gene. The CDR3 DNA follows: TGTGCCAGCAGCTTAACCTCCGACTACGAGCAGTACTTC. This encodes CASSLTSDYEQYF.

The V gene is TRBV27, the J gene TRBJ1-1, with D perhaps matching TRBD1 (5 bases). Germline V gene lookup returns CDR1 MNHEY and CDR2 SMNVEV (reference sequence). Between the trimmed V and J ends, which lost 6 bases and 4 bases, there was a span of 12 bases. The CDR3 spans 13 residues. Here the CDR3 reads CASSGGGFTEAFF. The CDR3 coding sequence is TGTGCCAGCAGCGGTGGGGGATTCACTGAAGCTTTCTTT.

This chain links TRBV5-6 with TRBJ2-7; D call uncertain. The CDR3 extends over 14 amino acids. The V gene lost 2 bases and the J gene lost 0 bases, with 9 bases spanning the gap. Germline V lookup: CDR1 SGHDT, CDR2 YYEEEE. In DNA, the CDR3 is TGTGCCAGCAGCTTCGGATGGGACTCCTACGAGCAGTACTTC. As protein: CASSFGWDSYEQYF. The variable domain in full, completed from reference TRBV5-6 and TRBJ2-7, reads DAGVTQSPTHLIKTRGQQVTLRCSPKSGHDTVSWYQQALGQGPQFIFQYYEEEERQRGNFPDRFSGHQFPNYSSELNVNALLLGDSALYLCASSFGWDSYEQYFGPGTRLTVT.

V and J are TRBV10-2 and TRBJ2-5; 7 nucleotides match TRBD1. The CDR3 runs 15 residues. Unmatched junction bases numbered 2, after V lost 0 bases and J lost 1 base. Germline CDR1 reads WSHSY; CDR2 reads SAAADI. The CDR3 sequence is CASSESPGGQETQYF. For the CDR3, the DNA is TGCGCCAGCAGTGAGTCACCAGGGGGCCAAGAGACCCAGTACTTC.

The chain couples TRBV27 to TRBJ1-4; 7 bases are a match to TRBD1. CDR3 size: 15 residues. V lost 3 bases to trimming and J lost 6 bases; unmatched junction nucleotides: 7. Germline CDR1 and CDR2: MNHEY and SMNVEV (reference sequence). CDR3 DNA sequence: TGTGCCAGCAGTTTGACAGGGTTGGCGGATGAAAAACTGTTTTTT. Its protein product is CASSLTGLADEKLFF.

The chain links TRBV5-4 to TRBJ2-1; D may be TRBD2 (5 bases). This CDR3 is 14 amino acids long. Germline V gene lookup returns CDR1 SGHNT and CDR2 YYREEE (reference sequence). The V gene lost 1 base and the J gene lost 2 bases, with 7 bases spanning the gap. CDR3 nucleotide sequence: TGTGCCAGCAGCTTGAGCGGACCCTACAATGAGCAGTTCTTC. Protein: CASSLSGPYNEQFF.

This chain joins TRBV6-5 and TRBJ1-1; D unclear. Trimming cost V 5 bases and J 0 bases, with 7 bases left between them. The CDR3 totals 13 residues. The germline gives CDR1 MNHEY, CDR2 SVGAGI. CDR3 coding DNA: TGTGCCAGCAGTGATCCACTGAACACTGAAGCTTTCTTT. Translated: CASSDPLNTEAFF.

This chain uses TRBV2 with TRBJ2-5; possibly TRBD1 or TRBD2 for D (7 bases each). The CDR3 extends over 17 amino acids. From germline, CDR1 is SNHLY and CDR2 FYNNEI. V lost 5 bases and J lost 2, with 21 bases in between. CDR3 amino acids: CASSHRGLGTIQETQYF. In DNA, the CDR3 is TGTGCCAGCAGTCACAGGGGATTGGGGACTATTCAAGAGACCCAGTACTTC.

As for this clone: The same CDR3 also results from other DNA sequences found in this sample. The CDR3: CASSLTGGAGELFF. Here the CDR3 DNA reads TGTGCCAGCAGTTTGACAGGGGGCGCCGGGGAGCTGTTTTTT. The chain is built from TRBV28 and TRBJ2-2; 10 nucleotides line up with TRBD1. With 3 bases clipped from V and 6 bases from J, the junction kept 1 base outside the gene matches. Germline V gene lookup returns CDR1 MDHEN and CDR2 SYDVKM. The CDR3 extends over 14 amino acids.

This clone has a single count. The chain has TRBV7-9 and TRBJ2-3; maybe TRBD1 (5 bases). Trimming left V 8 bases short and J 3 bases short, with 15 bases between. The V gene's germline CDR1 is SEHNR and CDR2 FQNEAQ (reference sequence). There are 14 residues in the CDR3. In nucleotides, the CDR3 is TGTGCCAGCGTGCAGGGAAGGGAAACAGATACGCAGTATTTT. It is translated as CASVQGRETDTQYF.

This chain connects TRBV6-5 to TRBJ2-7; possibly TRBD1 or TRBD2 for D (5 bases each). The V and J ends lost 4 bases and 1 base respectively, with 11 bases between them. The germline CDR1 and CDR2 sequences are MNHEY and SVGAGI. This CDR3 region has 14 residues. The CDR3 here is CASSSGTDSYEQYF. CDR3 DNA: TGTGCCAGCAGTTCCGGGACGGATTCCTACGAGCAGTACTTC.

The rearrangement uses TRBV4-1 and TRBJ1-4, with a weak D call TRBD1 (6 bases). Germline V gene lookup returns CDR1 MGHRA and CDR2 YSYEKL. The CDR3 runs to 15 residues. V was clipped by 0 bases and J by 6 bases, with 11 bases between them. CDR3 coding DNA: TGCGCCAGCAGCCAAGAGAAAACAGGGTATGAAAAACTGTTTTTT. Its translation: CASSQEKTGYEKLFF.

CDR3 protein: CAGSTDTVNSPLHF. DNA for the CDR3: TGTGCCGGGTCGACAGATACAGTTAATTCACCCCTCCACTTT. This rearrangement joins TRBV5-4 to TRBJ1-6, with D possibly matching TRBD1 (5 bases). Trimming stripped 10 bases from V and 6 bases from J, with 17 bases between. The CDR3 runs to 14 residues. In germline, CDR1 is SGHNT, CDR2 YYREEE (reference sequence).